This T cell receptor (beta chain) was documented in a study of follicular helper T cells after annual influenza vaccination. Findings of the study overall: Change in circulating plasmablasts correlated with ICOS+CD38+ cTfh clonality change. Recurrent ICOS+CD38+ cTfh clonotypes included tetramer and AIM influenza-specific ones.

Germline loops: CDR1 SQVTM, CDR2 ANQGSEA. The ends lost 3 bases at V and 6 bases at J; junction bases unmatched: 5. The CDR3 sequence is 14 residues long. Indicated time point: 2015-2016 season, 7 days after influenza vaccination. A remark on this clone: The antigen remains undetermined.

The table came from immunoSEQ multiplex PCR; TCRdb's copy has only in-frame clones and leaves some out. The sample comprises 2,000 to 2,500 clones, roughly 82% of which are singletons, and more than 2.5% rests with the top ten. The specimen comprised CXCR5+ CD38- circulating T follicular helper cells from blood, sampled 7 days after influenza vaccination. Subset reported: circulating Tfh, non-naive CD4+CXCR5+PD-1+ (ICOS+CD38+ or ICOS-CD38-). The gene calls are TRBV29-1 and TRBJ2-1; 10 positions agree with TRBD2. The clonotype originates from an adult who received the influenza vaccine. CDR3 coding DNA: TGCAGCGTTGAGGGTAGCGGGGGGTTCAATGAGCAGTTCTTC. This codes for CSVEGSGGFNEQFF.